This TCR beta chain was observed in a study of type 1 and type 2 diabetes patients. Study results and caveats: Type 2 diabetes and control samples shared highly correlated V and J usage, averaging approximately 0.97. Some expanded clones seen only in T1D might occur in additional T2D or control samples. In CD4+ and CD8+ T cells, type 2 diabetes diversity exceeded type 1.

The PCR template was genomic DNA. Amplification of the beta chain CDR3 used 30 forward and 13 reverse multiplex primers. From the multiplex PCR reads, TCRdb called clonotypes with MiXCR, one entry per CDR3 protein. The sample contains 250,000 or so distinct CDR3 sequences, roughly 50% of which appear only once. Looked up from germline, CDR1 is PRHDT and CDR2 is FYEKMQ (reference sequence). This CDR3 region has 14 residues. V was pared by 5 bases and J by 7 bases, with 17 bases between. Anyone with other autoimmune disease or infection in the prior four weeks was excluded. This clonotype was seen a single time. Its antigen remains unknown.

This sequence originates from a man aged 18-30 years with type 2 diabetes. The V and J genes are TRBV13 and TRBJ1-1, with D unresolved. The sequenced material came from peripheral blood mononuclear cells (PBMCs). The CDR3 DNA sequence: TGTGCCAGCAGCGGAGACCGAGGCGGGAATGAAGCTTTCTTT. Its translation: CASSGDRGGNEAFF.